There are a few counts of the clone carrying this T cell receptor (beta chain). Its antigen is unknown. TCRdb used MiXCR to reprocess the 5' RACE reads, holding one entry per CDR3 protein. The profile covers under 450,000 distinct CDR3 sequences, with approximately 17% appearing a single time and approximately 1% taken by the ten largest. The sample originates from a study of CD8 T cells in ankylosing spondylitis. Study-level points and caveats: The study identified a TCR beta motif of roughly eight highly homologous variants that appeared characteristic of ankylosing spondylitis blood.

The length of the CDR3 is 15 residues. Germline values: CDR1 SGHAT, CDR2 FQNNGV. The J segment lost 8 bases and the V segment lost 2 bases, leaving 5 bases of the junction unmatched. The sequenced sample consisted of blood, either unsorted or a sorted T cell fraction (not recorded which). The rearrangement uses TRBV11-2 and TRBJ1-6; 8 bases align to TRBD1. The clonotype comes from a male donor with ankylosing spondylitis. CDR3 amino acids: CASSLWGTGYSPLHF. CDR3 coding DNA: TGTGCCAGCAGCTTATGGGGGACAGGTTATTCACCCCTCCACTTT.